This T cell receptor beta chain was identified during a study of shared clonotypes between healthy human individuals. Of note for this clone: What it binds is unknown.

CDR3 size: 19 residues. V was cut by 0 bases and J by 0 bases, with 15 bases left in between. The germline V gene encodes CDR1 LGHNA and CDR2 YSLEER. Study-wide results and limits: Relative to their counterparts shared across all four donors, non-shared clonotypes exhibited diminished generation probabilities. Among several donors, approximately 5% of naive CD4 clonotypes were found in common.

Profiling relied on immunoSEQ multiplex PCR, and the TCRdb table lists in-frame clones only, not all of them. The repertoire holds 2 million to 2.5 million clones, 95% seen once, with about 0.13% in the top ten. Material for sequencing was naive CD4+ T cells sorted from blood. Specified subset: CD45RA+ positively selected. The gene calls are TRBV4-3 and TRBJ2-6; no clear D. The source of this sequence is a man between 18 and 29 years old in good health. CDR3 sequence reads: CASSQDLEFIGSGANVLTF. CDR3 nucleotides: TGCGCCAGCAGCCAAGATTTGGAGTTTATCGGCTCTGGGGCCAACGTCCTGACTTTC.